The 18 T cell receptor beta chains reported below all come from one sample, sequenced in a study of blood T cell repertoires in COVID-19. Profiled with immunoSEQ multiplex PCR; TCRdb holds only in-frame clones, not every one. Seen here are 200,000 to 300,000 clones, roughly 86% observed once, and the top ten hold roughly 3%. Sequencing used peripheral blood. Receptors were obtained from a woman under 40 who had recovered from COVID-19.

This clone appeared once. The chain links TRBV5-1 to TRBJ2-5; 12 bases agree with TRBD1. There are 15 residues in the CDR3. V gave up 5 bases and J gave up 4 bases; unmatched junction bases: 6. The germline V gene encodes CDR1 SGHRS and CDR2 YFSETQ. This chain's CDR3 is CASRTGTGGLETQYF. The CDR3 DNA is TGCGCCAGCAGAACGGGGACAGGGGGCCTAGAGACCCAGTACTTC.

The chain joins TRBV7-3 to TRBJ2-2; the D gene is possibly TRBD1 (5 bases). The CDR3 loop spans 13 amino acids. CDR1 is SGHTA and CDR2 is FQGTGA in the germline V gene. Between the trimmed V and J ends, which lost 6 bases and 3 bases, there was a span of 8 bases. Written as DNA, the CDR3 is TGTGCCAGCAGATCCAGGGACACCGGGGAGCTGTTTTTT. As protein: CASRSRDTGELFF.

V gene TRBV6-1 combines with J gene TRBJ2-1; 7 nucleotides line up with TRBD1. With 2 bases clipped from V and 2 bases from J, the junction kept 3 bases outside the gene matches. Germline CDR1 and CDR2: MNHNS and SASEGT. The CDR3 length is 15 residues. The CDR3 DNA sequence: TGTGCCAGCAGTGAAACGGGACAGCCCTACAATGAGCAGTTCTTC. Protein product: CASSETGQPYNEQFF.

This clone has a handful of counts. CDR3 residues: CASSYCHNTEAFF. The CDR3 nucleotides read TGTGCCAGCAGTTACTGTCATAACACTGAAGCTTTCTTT. The chain combines TRBV6-7 with TRBJ1-1; D is ambiguous. TRBV6-7 is given ORF status, its function remaining uncertain. V lost 1 base and J 2 bases, leaving 5 bases between the germline ends. This CDR3 is 13 amino acids long.

The chain links TRBV6-5 to TRBJ1-6; 8 bases match TRBD1. Germline V gene sequence: CDR1 MNHEY, CDR2 SVGAGI. Trimming removed 3 bases from V and 8 bases from J; junction bases left unmatched: 9. This CDR3 region has 16 residues. The CDR3 bases are TGTGCCAGCAGTTATTCAACAGGGGGTTCTGATTCACCCCTCCACTTT. Protein product: CASSYSTGGSDSPLHF.

This clone was observed a few times. The chain recombines TRBV4-3 with TRBJ2-7; 8 nucleotides agree with TRBD1. V shed 1 base and J 5 bases; nucleotides not matched to a gene: 7. In germline, CDR1 is LGHNA, CDR2 YSLEER. This CDR3 is 15 amino acids long. The CDR3 protein is CASSQVAQGGHEQYF. The CDR3 DNA follows: TGCGCCAGCAGCCAAGTAGCACAGGGGGGACACGAGCAGTACTTC.

This sequence joins TRBV5-1 and TRBJ2-1; 10 nucleotides align to TRBD1. The CDR3 contains 14 residues. Trimming took 0 bases from V and 10 from J; bases not matched to a gene: 4. Germline assignment: CDR1 SGHRS and CDR2 YFSETQ. The CDR3 DNA sequence: TGCGCCAGCAGCTTGGGACAGGGGGCTGGCGAGCAGTTCTTC. Encoded protein: CASSLGQGAGEQFF.

The chain combines TRBV9 with TRBJ1-1; 7 bases line up with TRBD1. Germline-derived CDR1 and CDR2 are SGDLS and YYNGEE. Trimming cost V 4 bases and J 3 bases; bases outside gene matches: 6. The CDR3 has 14 amino acids. CDR3 sequence: CASSPRTGHTEAFF. The CDR3 nucleotides read TGTGCCAGCAGCCCCCGGACAGGACACACTGAAGCTTTCTTT.

About this clone itself: An end of the junction differs from the germline gene, which may be a read error. Additional DNA sequences in this sample encode the identical CDR3. V gene TRBV19 combines with J gene TRBJ2-5; TRBD1 aligns across 7 bases. Germline CDR1 reads LNHDA; CDR2 reads SQIVND (reference sequence). The CDR3 is made up of 15 amino acids. This chain's CDR3 is CASSIVPGGRQTQYF. CDR3 DNA: TGTGCCAGTAGTATAGTTCCAGGGGGTAGGCAGACCCAATACTTC.

This chain uses TRBV12-5 with TRBJ2-1, with D uncertain. The CDR3 spans 15 residues. Germline V CDR1 and CDR2: LGHNT, FRNRAP. V was trimmed by 5 bases and J by 3 bases, leaving 14 bases between them. CDR3 residues: CASGPALASYNEQFF. As DNA, the CDR3 is TGTGCTAGTGGTCCCGCCTTGGCTAGCTACAATGAGCAGTTCTTC.

The CDR3 DNA reads TGTGCCAGCAGCGACTCTACAGGCGTGGATGAGCAGTTCTTC. Its protein product is CASSDSTGVDEQFF. The chain is built from TRBV9 and TRBJ2-1; a possible D gene is TRBD1 (5 bases). Germline CDR1 reads SGDLS; CDR2 reads YYNGEE. Deletions cut 3 bases from V and 8 bases from J, with 15 bases between. The CDR3 covers 14 residues.

The chain has TRBV6-2 or TRBV6-3 and TRBJ1-1; D possibly corresponds to TRBD1 (6 bases). Germline-derived CDR1 and CDR2 are MNHEY and SVGEGT. This CDR3 spans 15 amino acids. The V end was cut by 2 bases, the J end by 2 bases, with 12 bases between. The CDR3 sequence: CASSYRGQYNTEAFF. CDR3 in DNA: TGTGCCAGCAGTTACCGAGGACAGTATAACACTGAAGCTTTCTTT.

The chain couples TRBV5-5 to TRBJ1-3, with 10 bases that match TRBD1. CDR1 is SGHKS, CDR2 YYEKEE, per germline (reference sequence). V lost 3 bases to trimming and J lost 8 bases; unmatched junction nucleotides: 14. CDR3 size: 17 residues. This CDR3 reads CASSWGAGTGALDTIYF. Here the CDR3 DNA reads TGTGCCAGCAGCTGGGGGGCCGGGACAGGGGCTTTGGACACCATATATTTT.

The chain carries TRBV27 and TRBJ2-7, with D possibly being TRBD1 (5 bases). The CDR3 has 13 amino acids. V lost 3 bases to trimming and J lost 3 bases, with 9 bases between them. The V gene's germline CDR1 is MNHEY and CDR2 SMNVEV (reference sequence). CDR3 nucleotides: TGTGCCAGCAGTTTCGACAGCCTCTACGAGCAGTACTTC. Translated: CASSFDSLYEQYF.

The chain joins TRBV5-4 to TRBJ2-7; D is possibly TRBD2 (7 bases). In germline, CDR1 is SGHNT, CDR2 YYREEE (reference sequence). The CDR3 is 15 amino acids. The ends were cut back, 0 bases at V and 0 bases at J, with 10 bases in the middle. CDR3 in DNA: TGTGCCAGCAGCTTGGCCGCGGGGGCCTCCTACGAGCAGTACTTC. It codes for CASSLAAGASYEQYF. Variable domain in full (rest from reference TRBV5-4 and TRBJ2-7): ETGVTQSPTHLIKTRGQQVTLRCSSQSGHNTVSWYQQALGQGPQFIFQYYREEENGRGNFPPRFSGLQFPNYSSELNVNALELDDSALYLCASSLAAGASYEQYFGPGTRLTVT.

V and J are TRBV19 and TRBJ1-1; D uncertain. Trimming stripped 5 bases from V and 0 bases from J, with 13 bases between. The CDR3 runs to 15 residues. The germline V gene encodes CDR1 LNHDA and CDR2 SQIVND (reference sequence). In DNA, the CDR3 is TGTGCCAGTAGTCCTGCCAGAATAATGAACACTGAAGCTTTCTTT. It is translated as CASSPARIMNTEAFF.

This clone turned up a few times. This chain joins TRBV5-4 and TRBJ1-2; 7 positions match TRBD1. V shed 4 bases and J 9 bases; nucleotides not matched to a gene: 15. The CDR3 has 15 amino acids. The germline V gene has CDR1 SGHNT and CDR2 YYREEE (reference sequence). The DNA of the CDR3 is TGTGCCAGCAGCCCCACGACAGGGACCCTAATCCGCTACACCTTC. Translated, it gives CASSPTTGTLIRYTF. Complete variable domain (other parts from reference TRBV5-4 and TRBJ1-2): ETGVTQSPTHLIKTRGQQVTLRCSSQSGHNTVSWYQQALGQGPQFIFQYYREEENGRGNFPPRFSGLQFPNYSSELNVNALELDDSALYLCASSPTTGTLIRYTFGSGTRLTVV.

This chain connects TRBV4-3 to TRBJ1-4; TRBD1 is a possible D gene (5 bases). The CDR3 is 14 residues long. Germline CDR1 is LGHNA and CDR2 is YSLEER. Trimming removed 6 bases at V and 6 bases at J, with 14 bases between. The CDR3 sequence: CASSWRGYDEKLFF. DNA for the CDR3: TGCGCCAGCAGTTGGAGGGGATATGATGAAAAACTGTTTTTT.